This T cell receptor (beta chain) originates from a study of blood T cell repertoires in COVID-19. Overall study context: PBMCs, B-cell-depleted T cells, or T cells were the source of the cDNA or gDNA that made up the material.

The assay was immunoSEQ multiplex PCR, and TCRdb's table has in-frame clones only and misses some. The data contain a few hundred thousand clones, roughly 90% of them singletons. The CDR3 extends over 13 amino acids. The V end was cut by 5 bases, the J end by 5 bases, with 12 bases between. Germline CDR1 is SGHVS and CDR2 is FQNEAQ. This clonotype was obtained from a woman aged 25 to 39 with COVID-19, enrolled during active disease. The source material was peripheral blood. The gene calls are TRBV7-8 and TRBJ1-2; D is possibly TRBD1 (6 bases). CDR3 DNA sequence: TGTGCCAGCAGCCAGCTGGACAGTTATGGCTACACCTTC. As protein: CASSQLDSYGYTF.